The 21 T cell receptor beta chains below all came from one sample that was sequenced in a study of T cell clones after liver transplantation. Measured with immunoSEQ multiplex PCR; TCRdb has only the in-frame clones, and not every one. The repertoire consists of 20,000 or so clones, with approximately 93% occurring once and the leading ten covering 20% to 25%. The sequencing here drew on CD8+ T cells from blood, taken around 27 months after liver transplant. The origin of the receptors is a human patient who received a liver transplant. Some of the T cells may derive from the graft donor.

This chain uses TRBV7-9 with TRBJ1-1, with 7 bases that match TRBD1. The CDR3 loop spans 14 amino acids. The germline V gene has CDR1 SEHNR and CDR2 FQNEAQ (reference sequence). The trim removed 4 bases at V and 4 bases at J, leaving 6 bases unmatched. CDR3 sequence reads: CASSSRQGITEAFF. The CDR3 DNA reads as TGTGCCAGCAGCTCCAGACAGGGTATCACTGAAGCTTTCTTT.

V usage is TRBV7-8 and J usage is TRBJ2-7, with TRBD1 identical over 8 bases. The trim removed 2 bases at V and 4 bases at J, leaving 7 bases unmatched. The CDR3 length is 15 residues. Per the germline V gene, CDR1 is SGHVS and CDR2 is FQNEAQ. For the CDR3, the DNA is TGTGCCAGCAGCTTAACTCGGACAGGGAGGTACGAGCAGTACTTC. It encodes CASSLTRTGRYEQYF.

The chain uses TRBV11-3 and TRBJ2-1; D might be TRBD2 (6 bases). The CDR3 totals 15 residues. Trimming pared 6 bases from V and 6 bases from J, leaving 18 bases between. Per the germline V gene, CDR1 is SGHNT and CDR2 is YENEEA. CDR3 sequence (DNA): TGTGCCAGCAGTTTCCGGGACTCGATAGGCAATGAGCAGTTCTTC. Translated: CASSFRDSIGNEQFF. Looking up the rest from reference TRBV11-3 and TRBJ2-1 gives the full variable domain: EAGVVQSPRYKIIEKKQPVAFWCNPISGHNTLYWYLQNLGQGPELLIRYENEEAVDDSQLPKDRFSAERLKGVDSTLKIQPAELGDSAVYLCASSFRDSIGNEQFFGPGTRLTVL.

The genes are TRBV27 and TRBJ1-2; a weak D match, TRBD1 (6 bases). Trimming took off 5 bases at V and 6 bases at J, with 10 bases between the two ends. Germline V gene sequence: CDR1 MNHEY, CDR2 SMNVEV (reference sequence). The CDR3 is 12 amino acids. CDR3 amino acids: CASSMGGHGYTF. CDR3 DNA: TGTGCCAGCAGTATGGGGGGGCATGGCTACACCTTC.

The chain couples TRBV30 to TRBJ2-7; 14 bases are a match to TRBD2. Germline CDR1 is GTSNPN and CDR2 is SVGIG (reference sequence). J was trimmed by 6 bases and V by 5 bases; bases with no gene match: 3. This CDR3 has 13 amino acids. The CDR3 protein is CAWEGLAGAEQYF. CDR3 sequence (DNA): TGTGCCTGGGAGGGACTAGCGGGAGCCGAGCAGTACTTC.

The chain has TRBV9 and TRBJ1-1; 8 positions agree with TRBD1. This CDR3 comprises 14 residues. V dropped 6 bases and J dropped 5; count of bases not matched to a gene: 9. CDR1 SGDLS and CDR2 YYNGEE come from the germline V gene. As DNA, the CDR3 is TGTGCCAGCACTCCTACAGGGGGTAAAACTGAAGCTTTCTTT. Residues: CASTPTGGKTEAFF.

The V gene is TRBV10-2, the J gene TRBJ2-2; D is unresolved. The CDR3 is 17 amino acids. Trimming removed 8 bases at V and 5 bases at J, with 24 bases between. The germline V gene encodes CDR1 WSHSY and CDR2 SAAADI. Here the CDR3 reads CASSDPGPPRRTGELFF. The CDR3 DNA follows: TGCGCCAGCTCGGACCCTGGACCCCCAAGGAGAACCGGGGAGCTGTTTTTT.

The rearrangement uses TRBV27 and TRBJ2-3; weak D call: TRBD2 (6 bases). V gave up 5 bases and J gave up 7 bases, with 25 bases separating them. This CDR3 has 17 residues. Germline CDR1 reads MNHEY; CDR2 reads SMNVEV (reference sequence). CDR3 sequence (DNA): TGTGCCAGCAGTCCGACCTTAGCGGAAATCCTCTTGAATACGCAGTATTTT. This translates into CASSPTLAEILLNTQYF.

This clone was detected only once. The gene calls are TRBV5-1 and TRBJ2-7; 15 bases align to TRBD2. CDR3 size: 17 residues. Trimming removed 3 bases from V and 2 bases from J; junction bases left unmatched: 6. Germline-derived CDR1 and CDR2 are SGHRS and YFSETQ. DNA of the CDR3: TGCGCCAGCAGCTACGGACTAGCGGGAGGGCCCCCCTACGAGCAGTACTTC. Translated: CASSYGLAGGPPYEQYF.

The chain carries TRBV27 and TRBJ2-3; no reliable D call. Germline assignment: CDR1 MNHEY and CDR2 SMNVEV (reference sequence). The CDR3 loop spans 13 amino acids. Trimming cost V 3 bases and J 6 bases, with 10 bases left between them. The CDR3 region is CASSFSPQDTQYF. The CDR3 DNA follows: TGTGCCAGCAGTTTCTCACCGCAGGATACGCAGTATTTT.

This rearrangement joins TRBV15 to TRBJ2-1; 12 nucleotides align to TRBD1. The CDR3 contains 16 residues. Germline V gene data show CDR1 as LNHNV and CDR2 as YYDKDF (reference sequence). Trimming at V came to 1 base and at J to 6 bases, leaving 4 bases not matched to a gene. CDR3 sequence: CATSRVGTGGLNEQFF. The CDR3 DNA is TGTGCCACCAGCAGAGTAGGGACAGGGGGCCTCAATGAGCAGTTCTTC.

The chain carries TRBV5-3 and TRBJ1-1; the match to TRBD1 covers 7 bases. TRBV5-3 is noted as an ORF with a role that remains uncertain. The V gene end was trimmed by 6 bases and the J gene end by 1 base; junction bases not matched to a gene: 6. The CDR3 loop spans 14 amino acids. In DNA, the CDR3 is TGTGCCAGAATCACCGGGACAGAGAACACTGAAGCTTTCTTT. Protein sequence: CARITGTENTEAFF.

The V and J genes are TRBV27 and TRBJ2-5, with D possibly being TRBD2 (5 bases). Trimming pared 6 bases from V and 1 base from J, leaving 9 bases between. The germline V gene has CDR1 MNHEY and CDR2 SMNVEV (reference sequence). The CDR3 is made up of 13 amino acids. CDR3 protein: CASSPGLQETQYF. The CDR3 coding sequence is TGTGCCAGCAGCCCAGGACTCCAAGAGACCCAGTACTTC.

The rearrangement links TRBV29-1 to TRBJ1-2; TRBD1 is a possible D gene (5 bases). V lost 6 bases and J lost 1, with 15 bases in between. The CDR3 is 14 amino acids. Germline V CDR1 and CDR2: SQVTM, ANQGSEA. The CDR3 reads CSVPGAVYNYGYTF. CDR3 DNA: TGCAGCGTCCCCGGGGCAGTCTATAACTATGGCTACACCTTC.

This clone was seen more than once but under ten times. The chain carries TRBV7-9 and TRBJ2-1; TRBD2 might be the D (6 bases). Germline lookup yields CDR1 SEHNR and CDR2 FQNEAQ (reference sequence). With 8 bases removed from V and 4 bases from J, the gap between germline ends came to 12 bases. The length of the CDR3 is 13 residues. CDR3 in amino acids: CASRRGDYNEQFF. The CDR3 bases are TGTGCCAGCCGGCGCGGGGATTACAATGAGCAGTTCTTC.

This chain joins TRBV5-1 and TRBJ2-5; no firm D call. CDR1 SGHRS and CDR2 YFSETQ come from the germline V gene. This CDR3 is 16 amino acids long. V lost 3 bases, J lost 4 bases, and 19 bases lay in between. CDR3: CASSWTLPPNRETQYF. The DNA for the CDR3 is TGCGCCAGCAGCTGGACCCTACCCCCCAATCGAGAGACCCAGTACTTC.

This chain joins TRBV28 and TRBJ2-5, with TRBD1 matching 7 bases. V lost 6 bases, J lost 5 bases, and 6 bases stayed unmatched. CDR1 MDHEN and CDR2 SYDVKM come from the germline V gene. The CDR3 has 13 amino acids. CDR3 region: CASRAGTEETQYF. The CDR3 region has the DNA TGTGCCAGCAGGGCCGGGACAGAGGAGACCCAGTACTTC.

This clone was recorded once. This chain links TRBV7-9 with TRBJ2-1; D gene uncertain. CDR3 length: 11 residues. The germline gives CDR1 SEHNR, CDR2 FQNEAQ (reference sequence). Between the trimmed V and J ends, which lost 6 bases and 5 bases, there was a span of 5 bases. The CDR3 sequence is CASRLDNEQFF. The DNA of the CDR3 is TGTGCCAGCAGATTGGACAATGAGCAGTTCTTC.

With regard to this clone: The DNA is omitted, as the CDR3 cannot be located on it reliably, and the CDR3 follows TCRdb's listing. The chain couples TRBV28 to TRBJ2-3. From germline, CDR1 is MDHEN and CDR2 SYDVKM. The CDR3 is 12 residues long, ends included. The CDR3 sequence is CASSFLADTQYF.

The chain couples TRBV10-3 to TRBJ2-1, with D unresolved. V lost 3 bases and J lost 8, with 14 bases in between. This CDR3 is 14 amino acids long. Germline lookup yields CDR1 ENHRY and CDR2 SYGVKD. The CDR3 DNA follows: TGTGCCATCAGTGATGTCGTGGAACAGCATGAGCAGTTCTTC. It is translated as CAISDVVEQHEQFF.

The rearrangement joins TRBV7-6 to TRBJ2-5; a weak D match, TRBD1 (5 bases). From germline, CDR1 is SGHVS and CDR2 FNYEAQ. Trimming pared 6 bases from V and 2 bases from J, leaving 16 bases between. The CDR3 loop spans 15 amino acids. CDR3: CASRQILQGQETQYF. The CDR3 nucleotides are TGTGCCAGCAGACAAATCCTGCAGGGACAAGAGACCCAGTACTTC.